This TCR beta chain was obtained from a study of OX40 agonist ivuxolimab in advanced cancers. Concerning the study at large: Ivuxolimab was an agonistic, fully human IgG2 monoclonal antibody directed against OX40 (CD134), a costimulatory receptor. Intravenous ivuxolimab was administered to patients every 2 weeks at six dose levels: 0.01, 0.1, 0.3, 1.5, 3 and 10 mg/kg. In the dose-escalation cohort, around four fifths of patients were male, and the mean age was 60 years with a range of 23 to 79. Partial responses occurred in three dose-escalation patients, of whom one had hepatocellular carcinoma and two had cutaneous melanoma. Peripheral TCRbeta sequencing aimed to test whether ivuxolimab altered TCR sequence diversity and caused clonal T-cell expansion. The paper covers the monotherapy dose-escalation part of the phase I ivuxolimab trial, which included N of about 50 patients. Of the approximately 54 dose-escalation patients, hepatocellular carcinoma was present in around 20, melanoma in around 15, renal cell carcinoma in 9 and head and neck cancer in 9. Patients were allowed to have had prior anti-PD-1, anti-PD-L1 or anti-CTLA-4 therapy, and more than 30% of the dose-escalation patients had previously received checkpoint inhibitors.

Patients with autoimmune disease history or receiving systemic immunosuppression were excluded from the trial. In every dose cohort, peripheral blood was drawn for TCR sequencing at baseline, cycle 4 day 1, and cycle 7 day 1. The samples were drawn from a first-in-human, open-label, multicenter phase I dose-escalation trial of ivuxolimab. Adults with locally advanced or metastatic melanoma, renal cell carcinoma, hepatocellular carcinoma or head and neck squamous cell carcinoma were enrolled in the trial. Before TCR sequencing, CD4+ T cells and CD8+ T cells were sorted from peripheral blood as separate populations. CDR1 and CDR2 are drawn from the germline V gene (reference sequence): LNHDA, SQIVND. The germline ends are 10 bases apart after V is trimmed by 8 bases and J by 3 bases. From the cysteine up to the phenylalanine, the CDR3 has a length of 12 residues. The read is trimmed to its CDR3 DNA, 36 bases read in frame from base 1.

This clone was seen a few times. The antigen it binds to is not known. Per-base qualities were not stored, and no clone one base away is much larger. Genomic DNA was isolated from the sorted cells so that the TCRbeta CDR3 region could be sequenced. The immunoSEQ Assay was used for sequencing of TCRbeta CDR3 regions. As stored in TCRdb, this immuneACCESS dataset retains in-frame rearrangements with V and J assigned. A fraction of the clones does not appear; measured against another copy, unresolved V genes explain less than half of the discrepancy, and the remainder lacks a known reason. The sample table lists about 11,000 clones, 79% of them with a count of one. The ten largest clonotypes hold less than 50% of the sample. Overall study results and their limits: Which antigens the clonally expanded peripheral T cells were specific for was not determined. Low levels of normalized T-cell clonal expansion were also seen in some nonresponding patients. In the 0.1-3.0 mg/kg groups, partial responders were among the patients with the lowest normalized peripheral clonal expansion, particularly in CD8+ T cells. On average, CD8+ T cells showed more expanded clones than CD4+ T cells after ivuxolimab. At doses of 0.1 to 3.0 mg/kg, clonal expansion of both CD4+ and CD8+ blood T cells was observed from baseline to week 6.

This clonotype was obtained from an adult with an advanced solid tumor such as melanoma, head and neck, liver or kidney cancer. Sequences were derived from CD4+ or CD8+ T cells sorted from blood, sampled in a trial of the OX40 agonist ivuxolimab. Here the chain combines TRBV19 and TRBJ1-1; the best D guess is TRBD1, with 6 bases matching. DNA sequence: TGTGCCAGTGAGGGGGACTACACTGAAGCTTTCTTT. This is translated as CASEGDYTEAFF.